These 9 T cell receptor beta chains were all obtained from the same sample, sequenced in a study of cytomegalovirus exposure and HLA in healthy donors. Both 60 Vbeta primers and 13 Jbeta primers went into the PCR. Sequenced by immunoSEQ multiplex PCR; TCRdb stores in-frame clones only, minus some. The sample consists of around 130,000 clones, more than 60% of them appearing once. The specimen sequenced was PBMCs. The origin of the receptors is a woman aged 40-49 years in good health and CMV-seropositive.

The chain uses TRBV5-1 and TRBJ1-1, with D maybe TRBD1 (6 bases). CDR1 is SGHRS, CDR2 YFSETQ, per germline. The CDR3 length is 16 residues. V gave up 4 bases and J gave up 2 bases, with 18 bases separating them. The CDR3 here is CASSPGTVQGNTEAFF. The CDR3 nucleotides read TGCGCCAGCAGCCCCGGGACGGTACAGGGAAACACTGAAGCTTTCTTT.

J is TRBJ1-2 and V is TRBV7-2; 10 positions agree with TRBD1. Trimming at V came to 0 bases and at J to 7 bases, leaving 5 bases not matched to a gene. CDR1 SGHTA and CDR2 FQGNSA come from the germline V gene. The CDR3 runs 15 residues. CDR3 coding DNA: TGTGCCAGCAGCTTAGCGGGAGGACAGGGGGGTGGCTACACCTTC. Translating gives CASSLAGGQGGGYTF.

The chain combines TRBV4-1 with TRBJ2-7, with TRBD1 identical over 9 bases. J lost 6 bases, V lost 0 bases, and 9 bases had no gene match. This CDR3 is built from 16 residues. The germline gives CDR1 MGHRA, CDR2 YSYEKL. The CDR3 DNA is TGCGCCAGCAGCCAAGATCCGACAGGGGGATTTGCCGAGCAGTACTTC. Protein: CASSQDPTGGFAEQYF.

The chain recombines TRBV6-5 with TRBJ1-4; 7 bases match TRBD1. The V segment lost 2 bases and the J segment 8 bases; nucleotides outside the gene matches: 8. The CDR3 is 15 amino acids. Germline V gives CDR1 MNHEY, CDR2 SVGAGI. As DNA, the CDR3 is TGTGCCAGCAGTTACACACAGGGGTCAAGGGAAAAACTGTTTTTT. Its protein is CASSYTQGSREKLFF.

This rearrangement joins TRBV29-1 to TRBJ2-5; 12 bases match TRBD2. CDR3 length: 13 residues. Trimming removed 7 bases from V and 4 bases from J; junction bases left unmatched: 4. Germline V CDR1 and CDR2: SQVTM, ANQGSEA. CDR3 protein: CSAGGLAGETQYF. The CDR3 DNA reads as TGCAGCGCGGGGGGACTAGCGGGAGAGACCCAGTACTTC.

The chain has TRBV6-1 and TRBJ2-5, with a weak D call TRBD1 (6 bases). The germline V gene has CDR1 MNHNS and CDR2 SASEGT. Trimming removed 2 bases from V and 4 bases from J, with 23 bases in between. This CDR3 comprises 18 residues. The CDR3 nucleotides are TGTGCCAGCAGTGAATCAAGTCCCCTGACAGGTTGGGGAGAGACCCAGTACTTC. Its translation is CASSESSPLTGWGETQYF.

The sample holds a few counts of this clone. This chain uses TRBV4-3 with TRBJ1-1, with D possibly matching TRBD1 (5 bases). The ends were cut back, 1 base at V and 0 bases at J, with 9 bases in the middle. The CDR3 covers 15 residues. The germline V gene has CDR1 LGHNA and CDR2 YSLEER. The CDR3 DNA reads TGCGCCAGCAGCCAAGGCAGACAGTTGAACACTGAAGCTTTCTTT. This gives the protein CASSQGRQLNTEAFF.

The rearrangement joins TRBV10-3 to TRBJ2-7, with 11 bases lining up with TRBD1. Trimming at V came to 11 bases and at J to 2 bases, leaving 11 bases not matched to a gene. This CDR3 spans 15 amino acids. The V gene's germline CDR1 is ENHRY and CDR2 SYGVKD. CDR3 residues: CAAGIPGQGAYEQYF. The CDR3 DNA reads TGTGCCGCCGGCATCCCGGGACAGGGGGCCTACGAGCAGTACTTC.

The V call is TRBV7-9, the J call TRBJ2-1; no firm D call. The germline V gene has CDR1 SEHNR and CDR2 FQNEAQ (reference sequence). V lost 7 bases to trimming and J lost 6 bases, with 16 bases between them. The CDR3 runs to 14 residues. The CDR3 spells CASTLVSRSNEQFF. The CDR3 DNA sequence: TGTGCCAGCACCTTGGTTAGTAGATCCAATGAGCAGTTCTTC.